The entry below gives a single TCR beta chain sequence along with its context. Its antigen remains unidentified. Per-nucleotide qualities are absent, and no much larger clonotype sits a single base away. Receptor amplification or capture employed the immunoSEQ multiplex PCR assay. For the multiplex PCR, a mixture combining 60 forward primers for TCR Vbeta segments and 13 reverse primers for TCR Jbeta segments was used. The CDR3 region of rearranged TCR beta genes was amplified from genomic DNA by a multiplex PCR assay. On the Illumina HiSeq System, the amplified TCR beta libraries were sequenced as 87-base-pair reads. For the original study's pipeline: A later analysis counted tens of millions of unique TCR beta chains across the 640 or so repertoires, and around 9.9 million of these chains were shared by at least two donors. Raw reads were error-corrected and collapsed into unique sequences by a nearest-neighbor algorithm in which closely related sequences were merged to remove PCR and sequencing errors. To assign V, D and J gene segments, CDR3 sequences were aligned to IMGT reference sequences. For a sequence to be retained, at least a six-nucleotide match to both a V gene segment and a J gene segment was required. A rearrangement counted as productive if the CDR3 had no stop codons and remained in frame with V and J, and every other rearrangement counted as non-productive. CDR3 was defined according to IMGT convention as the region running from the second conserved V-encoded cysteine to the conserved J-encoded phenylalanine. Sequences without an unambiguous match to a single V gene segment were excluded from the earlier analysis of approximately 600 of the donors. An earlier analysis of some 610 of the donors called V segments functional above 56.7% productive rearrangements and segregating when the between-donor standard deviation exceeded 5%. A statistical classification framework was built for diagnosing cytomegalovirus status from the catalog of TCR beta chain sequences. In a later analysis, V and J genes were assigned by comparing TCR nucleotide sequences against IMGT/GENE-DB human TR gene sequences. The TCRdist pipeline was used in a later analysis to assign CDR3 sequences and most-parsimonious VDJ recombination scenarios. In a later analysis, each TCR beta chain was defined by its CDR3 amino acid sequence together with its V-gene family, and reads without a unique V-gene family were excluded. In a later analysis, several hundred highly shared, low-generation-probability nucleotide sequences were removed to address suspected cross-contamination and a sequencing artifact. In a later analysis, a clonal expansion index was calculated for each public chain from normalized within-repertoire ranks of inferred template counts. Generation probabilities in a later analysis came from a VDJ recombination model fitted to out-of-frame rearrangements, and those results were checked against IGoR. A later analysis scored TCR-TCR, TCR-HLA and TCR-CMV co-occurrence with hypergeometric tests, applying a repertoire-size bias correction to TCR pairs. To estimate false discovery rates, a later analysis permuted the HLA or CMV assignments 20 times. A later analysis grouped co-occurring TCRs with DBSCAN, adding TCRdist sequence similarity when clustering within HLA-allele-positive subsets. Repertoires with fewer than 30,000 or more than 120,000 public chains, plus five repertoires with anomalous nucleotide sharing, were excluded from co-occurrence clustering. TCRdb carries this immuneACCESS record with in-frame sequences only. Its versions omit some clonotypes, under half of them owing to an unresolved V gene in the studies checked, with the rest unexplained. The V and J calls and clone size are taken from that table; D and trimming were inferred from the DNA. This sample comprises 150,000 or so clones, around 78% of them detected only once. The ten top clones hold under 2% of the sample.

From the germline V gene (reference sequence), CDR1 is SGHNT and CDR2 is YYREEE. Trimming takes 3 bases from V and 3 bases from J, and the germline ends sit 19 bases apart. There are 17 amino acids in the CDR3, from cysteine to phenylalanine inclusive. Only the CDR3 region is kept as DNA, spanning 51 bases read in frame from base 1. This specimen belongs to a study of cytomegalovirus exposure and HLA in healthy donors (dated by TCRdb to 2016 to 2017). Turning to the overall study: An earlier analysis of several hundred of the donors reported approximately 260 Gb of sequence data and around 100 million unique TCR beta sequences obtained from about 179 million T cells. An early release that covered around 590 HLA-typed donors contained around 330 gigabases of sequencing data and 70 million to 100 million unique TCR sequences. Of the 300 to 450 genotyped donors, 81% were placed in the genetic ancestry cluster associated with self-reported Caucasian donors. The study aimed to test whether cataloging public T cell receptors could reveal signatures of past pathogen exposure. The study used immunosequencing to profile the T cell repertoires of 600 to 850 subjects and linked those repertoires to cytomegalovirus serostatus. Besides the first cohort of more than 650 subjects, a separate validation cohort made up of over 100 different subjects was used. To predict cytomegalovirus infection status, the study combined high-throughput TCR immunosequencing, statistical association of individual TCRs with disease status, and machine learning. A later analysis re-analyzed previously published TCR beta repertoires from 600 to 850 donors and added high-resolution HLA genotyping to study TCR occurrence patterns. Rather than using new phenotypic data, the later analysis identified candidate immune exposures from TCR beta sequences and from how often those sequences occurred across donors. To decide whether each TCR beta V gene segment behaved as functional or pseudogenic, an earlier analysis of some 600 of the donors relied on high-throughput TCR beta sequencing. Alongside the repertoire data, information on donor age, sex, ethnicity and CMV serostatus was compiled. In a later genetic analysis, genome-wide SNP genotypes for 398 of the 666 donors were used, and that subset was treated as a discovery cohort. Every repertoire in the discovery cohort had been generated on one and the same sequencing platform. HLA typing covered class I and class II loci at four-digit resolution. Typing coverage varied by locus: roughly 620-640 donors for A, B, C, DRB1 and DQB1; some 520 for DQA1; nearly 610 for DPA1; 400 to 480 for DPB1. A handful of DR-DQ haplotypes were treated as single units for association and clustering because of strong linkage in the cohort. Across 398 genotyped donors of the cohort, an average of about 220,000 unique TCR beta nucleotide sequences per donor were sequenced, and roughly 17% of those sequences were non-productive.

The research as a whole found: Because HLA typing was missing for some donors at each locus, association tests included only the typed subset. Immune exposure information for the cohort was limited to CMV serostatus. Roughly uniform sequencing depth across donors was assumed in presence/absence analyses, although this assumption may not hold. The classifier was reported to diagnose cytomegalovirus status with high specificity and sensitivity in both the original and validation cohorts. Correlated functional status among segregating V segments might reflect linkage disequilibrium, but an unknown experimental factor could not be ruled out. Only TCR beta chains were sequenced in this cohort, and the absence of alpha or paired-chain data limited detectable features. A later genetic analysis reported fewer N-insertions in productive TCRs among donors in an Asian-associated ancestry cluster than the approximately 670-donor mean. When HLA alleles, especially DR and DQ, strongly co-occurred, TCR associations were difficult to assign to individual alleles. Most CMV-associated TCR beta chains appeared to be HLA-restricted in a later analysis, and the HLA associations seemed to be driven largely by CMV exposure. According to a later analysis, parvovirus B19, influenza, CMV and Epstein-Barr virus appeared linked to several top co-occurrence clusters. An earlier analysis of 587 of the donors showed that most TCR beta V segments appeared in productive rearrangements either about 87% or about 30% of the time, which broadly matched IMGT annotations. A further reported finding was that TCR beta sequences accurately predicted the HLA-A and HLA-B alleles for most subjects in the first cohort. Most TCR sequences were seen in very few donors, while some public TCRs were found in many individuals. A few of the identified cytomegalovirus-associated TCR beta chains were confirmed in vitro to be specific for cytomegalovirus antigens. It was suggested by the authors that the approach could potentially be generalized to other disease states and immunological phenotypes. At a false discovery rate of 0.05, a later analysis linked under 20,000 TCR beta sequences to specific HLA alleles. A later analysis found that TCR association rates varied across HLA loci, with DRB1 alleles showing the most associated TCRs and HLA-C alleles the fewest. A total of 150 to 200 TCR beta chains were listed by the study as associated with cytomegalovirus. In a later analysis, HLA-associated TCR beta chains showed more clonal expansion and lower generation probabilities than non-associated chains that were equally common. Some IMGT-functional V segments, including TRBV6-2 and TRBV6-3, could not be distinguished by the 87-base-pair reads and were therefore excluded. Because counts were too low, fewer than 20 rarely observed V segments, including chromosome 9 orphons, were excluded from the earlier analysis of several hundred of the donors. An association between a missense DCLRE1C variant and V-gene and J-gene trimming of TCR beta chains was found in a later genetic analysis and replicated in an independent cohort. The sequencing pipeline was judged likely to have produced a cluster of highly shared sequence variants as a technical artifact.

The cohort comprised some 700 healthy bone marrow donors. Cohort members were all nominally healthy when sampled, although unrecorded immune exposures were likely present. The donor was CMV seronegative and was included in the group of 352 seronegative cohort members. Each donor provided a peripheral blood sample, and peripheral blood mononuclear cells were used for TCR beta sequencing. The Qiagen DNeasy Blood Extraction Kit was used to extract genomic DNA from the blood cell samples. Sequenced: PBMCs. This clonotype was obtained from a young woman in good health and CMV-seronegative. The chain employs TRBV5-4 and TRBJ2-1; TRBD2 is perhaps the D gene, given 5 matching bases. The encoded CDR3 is CASSSGSGIRNYNEQFF. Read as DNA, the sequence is TGTGCCAGCAGCTCCGGGTCCGGGATAAGGAACTACAATGAGCAGTTCTTC.